The rows below give T cell receptor beta chains drawn from one sample of a study of blood T cells in healthy people across ages. TCRdb reanalysed the 5' RACE reads using MiXCR and keeps one entry per CDR3 protein. The data contain about 2 million distinct CDR3 sequences, 40% to 55% of them singletons. Sequencing was carried out using blood. The receptors here all came from a woman in her thirties or forties in good health. Each CDR3 is given with its conserved first and last residue.

v_call	j_call	cdr3_aa
TRBV6-5	TRBJ1-2	CASSYGTGTGSPYGYTF
TRBV27	TRBJ2-5	CASSSRTGEYQETQYF
TRBV12-3/TRBV12-4	TRBJ2-3	CASSLARGGSDTQYF
TRBV6-1	TRBJ1-2	CATFIPGDYGYTF
TRBV9	TRBJ2-1	CASSVDDGSYNEQFF
TRBV20-1	TRBJ2-5	CSALTQTGQETQYF
TRBV20-1	TRBJ2-5	CSASARYQETQYF
TRBV3-1	TRBJ2-3	CASSGSSEGLTDTQYF
TRBV20-1	TRBJ2-5	CSASPLAVQETQYF
TRBV2	TRBJ2-5	CASSERNSQETQYF
TRBV7-2	TRBJ1-4	CASSFSLDGEKLFF
TRBV28	TRBJ2-5	CASRPGQTDVETQYF